This T cell receptor (beta chain) was captured by sequencing in a study of cytomegalovirus exposure and HLA in healthy donors. For the study at large: The study placed 80% to 85% of its approximately 360 genotyped donors in the Caucasian-associated ancestry cluster.

With 3 bases clipped from V and 4 bases from J, the junction kept 3 bases outside the gene matches. Germline V gives CDR1 SGDLS, CDR2 YYNGEE. The CDR3 extends over 14 amino acids. It was with 60 Vbeta and 13 Jbeta primers that the PCR ran. Sequenced by immunoSEQ multiplex PCR; TCRdb stores in-frame clones only, minus some. The table has fewer than 250,000 clones, roughly 77% seen once. In regard to this clone: Its antigen is not identified.

Findings and limits, study-wide: Researchers counted 164 TCR beta chains as cytomegalovirus-associated. Researchers reported in a later analysis that common viral pathogens appeared linked to several top clusters. Previous analysis showed most TCR beta V segments were productive about 87% or about 30% of the time.

The receptor comes from a woman between 25 and 40 years old in good health and CMV-seropositive. The V gene is TRBV9, the J gene TRBJ2-2; 7 nucleotides line up with TRBD2. The specimen sequenced was PBMCs. The CDR3 is CASSGLAATGELFF. The CDR3 DNA reads as TGTGCCAGCAGCGGTCTAGCGGCCACCGGGGAGCTGTTTTTT.